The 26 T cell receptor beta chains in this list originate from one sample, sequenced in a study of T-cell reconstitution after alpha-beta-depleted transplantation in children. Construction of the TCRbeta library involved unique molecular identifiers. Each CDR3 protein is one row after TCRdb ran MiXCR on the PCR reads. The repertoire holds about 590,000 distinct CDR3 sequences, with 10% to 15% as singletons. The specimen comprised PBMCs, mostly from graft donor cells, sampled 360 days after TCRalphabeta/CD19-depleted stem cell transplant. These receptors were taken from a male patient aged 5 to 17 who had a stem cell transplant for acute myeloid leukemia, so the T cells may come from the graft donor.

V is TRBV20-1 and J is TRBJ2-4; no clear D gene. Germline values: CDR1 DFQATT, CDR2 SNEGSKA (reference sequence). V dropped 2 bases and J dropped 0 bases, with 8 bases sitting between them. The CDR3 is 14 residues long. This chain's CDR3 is CSARRALAKNIQYF. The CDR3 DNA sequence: TGCAGTGCTAGACGGGCCCTAGCCAAAAACATTCAGTACTTC.

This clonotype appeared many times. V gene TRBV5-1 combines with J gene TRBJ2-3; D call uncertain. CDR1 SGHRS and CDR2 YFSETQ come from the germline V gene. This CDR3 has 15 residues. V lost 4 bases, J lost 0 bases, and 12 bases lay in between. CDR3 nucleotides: TGCGCCAGCAGCCCGGACGGTACTAGCACAGATACGCAGTATTTT. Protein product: CASSPDGTSTDTQYF. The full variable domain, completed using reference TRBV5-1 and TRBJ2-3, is KAGVTQTPRYLIKTRGQQVTLSCSPISGHRSVSWYQQTPGQGLQFLFEYFSETQRNKGNFPGRFSGRQFSNSRSEMNVSTLELGDSALYLCASSPDGTSTDTQYFGPGTRLTVL.

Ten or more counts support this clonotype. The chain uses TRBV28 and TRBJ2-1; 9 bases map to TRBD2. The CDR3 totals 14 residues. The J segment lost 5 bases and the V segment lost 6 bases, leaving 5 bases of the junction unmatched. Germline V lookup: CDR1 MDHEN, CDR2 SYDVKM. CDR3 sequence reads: CASRSGRTHNEQFF. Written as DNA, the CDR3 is TGTGCCAGCAGGAGCGGGAGGACCCACAATGAGCAGTTCTTC.

CDR3: CATSRVGPSLSYEQYF. CDR3 sequence (DNA): TGTGCCACCAGCAGGGTCGGGCCCTCTTTAAGCTACGAGCAGTACTTC. The chain couples TRBV15 to TRBJ2-7; D not certain. The CDR3 has 16 amino acids. V was clipped by 3 bases and J by 3 bases, with 18 bases between them. Germline CDR1 reads LNHNV; CDR2 reads YYDKDF (reference sequence).

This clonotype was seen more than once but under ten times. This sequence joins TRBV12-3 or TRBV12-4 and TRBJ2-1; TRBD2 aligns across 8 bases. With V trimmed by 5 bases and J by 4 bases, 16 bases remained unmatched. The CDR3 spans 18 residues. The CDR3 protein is CASSQEGGLAGIYNEQFF. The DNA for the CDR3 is TGTGCCAGCAGTCAGGAGGGGGGGCTAGCGGGTATATACAATGAGCAGTTCTTC.

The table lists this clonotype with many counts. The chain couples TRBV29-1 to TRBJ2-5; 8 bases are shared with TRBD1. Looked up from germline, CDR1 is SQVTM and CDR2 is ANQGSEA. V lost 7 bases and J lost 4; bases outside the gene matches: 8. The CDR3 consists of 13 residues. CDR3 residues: CSGGQAQGETQYF. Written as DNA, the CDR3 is TGCAGCGGGGGACAGGCGCAGGGAGAGACCCAGTACTTC.

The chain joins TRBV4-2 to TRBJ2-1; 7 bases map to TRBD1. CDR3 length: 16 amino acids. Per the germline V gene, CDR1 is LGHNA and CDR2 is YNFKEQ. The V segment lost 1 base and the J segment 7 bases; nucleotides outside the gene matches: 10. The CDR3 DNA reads TGTGCCAGCAGCCAAGGGACGGGACAGACGATTAATGAGCAGTTCTTC. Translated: CASSQGTGQTINEQFF.

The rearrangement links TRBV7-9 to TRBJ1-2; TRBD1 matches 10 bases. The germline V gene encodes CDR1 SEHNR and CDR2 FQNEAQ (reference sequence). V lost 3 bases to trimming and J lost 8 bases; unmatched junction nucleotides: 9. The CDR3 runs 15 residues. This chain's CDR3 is CASSLNDRGREGYTF. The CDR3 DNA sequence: TGTGCCAGCAGCTTGAATGACAGGGGGCGGGAAGGCTACACCTTC.

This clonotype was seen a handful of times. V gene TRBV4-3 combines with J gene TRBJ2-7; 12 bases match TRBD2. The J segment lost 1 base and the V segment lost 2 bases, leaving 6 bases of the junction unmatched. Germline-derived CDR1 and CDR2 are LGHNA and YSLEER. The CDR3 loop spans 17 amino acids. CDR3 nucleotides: TGCGCCAGCAGCCAAACCGGGACTAGCGGGCTGTCCTACGAGCAGTACTTC. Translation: CASSQTGTSGLSYEQYF.

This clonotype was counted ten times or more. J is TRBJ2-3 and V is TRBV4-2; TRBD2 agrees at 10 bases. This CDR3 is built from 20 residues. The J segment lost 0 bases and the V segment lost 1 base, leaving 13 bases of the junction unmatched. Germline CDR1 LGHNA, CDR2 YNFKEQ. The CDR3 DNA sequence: TGTGCCAGCAGCCAAGCCTCCGGACTAGCGGAGGACACTAGCACAGATACGCAGTATTTT. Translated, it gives CASSQASGLAEDTSTDTQYF.

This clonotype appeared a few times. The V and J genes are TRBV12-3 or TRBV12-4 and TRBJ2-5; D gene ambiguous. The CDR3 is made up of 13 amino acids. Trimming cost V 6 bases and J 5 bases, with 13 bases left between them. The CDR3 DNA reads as TGTGCCAGCAGCCGCGACCCGGCCGAGACCCAGTACTTC. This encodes CASSRDPAETQYF.

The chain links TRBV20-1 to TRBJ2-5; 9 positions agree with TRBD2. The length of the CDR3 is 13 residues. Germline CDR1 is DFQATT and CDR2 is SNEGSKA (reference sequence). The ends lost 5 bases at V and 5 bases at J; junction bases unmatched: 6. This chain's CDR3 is CSAYSGRGETQYF. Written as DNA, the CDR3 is TGCAGTGCTTATAGCGGGAGAGGGGAGACCCAGTACTTC.

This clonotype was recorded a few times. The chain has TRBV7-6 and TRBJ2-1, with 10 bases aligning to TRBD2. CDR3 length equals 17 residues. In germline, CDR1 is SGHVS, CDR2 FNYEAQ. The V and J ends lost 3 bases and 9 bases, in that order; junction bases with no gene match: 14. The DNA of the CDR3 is TGTGCCAGCAGCTTCGGACTAGCGGTCCCAAAAGTAAGTGAGCAGTTCTTC. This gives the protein CASSFGLAVPKVSEQFF.

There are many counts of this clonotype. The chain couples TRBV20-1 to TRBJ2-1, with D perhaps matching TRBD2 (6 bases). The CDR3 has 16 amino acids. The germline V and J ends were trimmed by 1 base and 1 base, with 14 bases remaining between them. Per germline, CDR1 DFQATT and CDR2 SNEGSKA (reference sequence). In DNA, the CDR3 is TGCAGTGCTAGAGTAGGGACTTCGATTTCCTACAATGAGCAGTTCTTC. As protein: CSARVGTSISYNEQFF.

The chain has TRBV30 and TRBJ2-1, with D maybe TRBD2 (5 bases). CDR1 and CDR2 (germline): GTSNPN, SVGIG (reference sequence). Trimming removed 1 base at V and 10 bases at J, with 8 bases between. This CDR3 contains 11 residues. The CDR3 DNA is TGTGCCTGGAGTGCCCCGGGGGAGCAGTTCTTC. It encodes CAWSAPGEQFF.

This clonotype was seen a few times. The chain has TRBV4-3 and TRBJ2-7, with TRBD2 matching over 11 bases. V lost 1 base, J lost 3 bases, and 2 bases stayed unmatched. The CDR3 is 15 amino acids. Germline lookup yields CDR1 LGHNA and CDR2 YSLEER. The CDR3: CASSQGSGGGYEQYF. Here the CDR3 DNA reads TGCGCCAGCAGCCAAGGTAGCGGGGGGGGCTACGAGCAGTACTTC.

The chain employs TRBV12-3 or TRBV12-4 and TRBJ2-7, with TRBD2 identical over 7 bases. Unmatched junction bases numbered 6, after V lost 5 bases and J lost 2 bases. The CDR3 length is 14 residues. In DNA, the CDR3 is TGTGCCAGCAGTCCCGGGGGGTACGCCTACGAGCAGTACTTC. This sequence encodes CASSPGGYAYEQYF.

This chain's CDR3 is CASSSPRTASSYNEQFF. In DNA form, the CDR3 reads TGTGCCAGCAGCTCCCCGCGGACCGCTAGCTCCTACAATGAGCAGTTCTTC. The chain employs TRBV7-8 and TRBJ2-1; D call uncertain. This CDR3 is 17 amino acids long. V was cut by 4 bases and J by 0 bases, with 16 bases left in between. CDR1 is SGHVS, CDR2 FQNEAQ, per germline.

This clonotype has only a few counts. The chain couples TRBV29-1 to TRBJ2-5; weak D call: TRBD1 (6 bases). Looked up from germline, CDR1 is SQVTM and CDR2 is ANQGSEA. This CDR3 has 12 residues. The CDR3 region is CSTDIQGETQYF. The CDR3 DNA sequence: TGCAGTACTGACATCCAGGGGGAGACCCAGTACTTC.

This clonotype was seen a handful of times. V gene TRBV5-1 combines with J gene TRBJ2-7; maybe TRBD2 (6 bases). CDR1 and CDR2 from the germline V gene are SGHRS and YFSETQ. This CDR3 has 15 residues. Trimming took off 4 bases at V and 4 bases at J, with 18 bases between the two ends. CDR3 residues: CASSEVGGSVYEQYF. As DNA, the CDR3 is TGCGCCAGCAGCGAAGTAGGAGGGTCGGTTTACGAGCAGTACTTC.

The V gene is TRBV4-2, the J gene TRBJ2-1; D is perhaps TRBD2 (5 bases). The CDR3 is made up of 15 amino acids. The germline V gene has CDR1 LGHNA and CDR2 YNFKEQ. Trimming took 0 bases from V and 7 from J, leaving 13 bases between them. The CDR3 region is CASSQEVASRNEQFF. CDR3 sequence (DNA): TGTGCCAGCAGCCAAGAGGTTGCTAGCAGGAATGAGCAGTTCTTC.

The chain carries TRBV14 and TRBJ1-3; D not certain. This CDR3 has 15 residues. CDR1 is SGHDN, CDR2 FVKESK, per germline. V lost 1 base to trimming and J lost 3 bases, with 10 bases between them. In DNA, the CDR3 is TGTGCCAGCAGCCAAGTACTCTGGGATGGAAACACCATATATTTT. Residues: CASSQVLWDGNTIYF.

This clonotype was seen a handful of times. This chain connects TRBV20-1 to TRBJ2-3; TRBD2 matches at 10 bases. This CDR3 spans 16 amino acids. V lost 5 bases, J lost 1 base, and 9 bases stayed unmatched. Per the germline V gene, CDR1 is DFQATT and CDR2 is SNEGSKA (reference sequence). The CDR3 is CSARLWTSGRTDTQYF. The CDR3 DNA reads TGCAGTGCTCGCTTGTGGACTAGCGGACGCACAGATACGCAGTATTTT.

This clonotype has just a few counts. CDR3 amino acids: CSARVTGTGNPSGANVLTF. In nucleotides, the CDR3 is TGCAGTGCTAGAGTAACCGGGACAGGAAACCCCTCTGGGGCCAACGTCCTGACTTTC. This chain joins TRBV20-1 and TRBJ2-6, with TRBD1 matching 8 bases. With 1 base clipped from V and 0 bases from J, the junction kept 11 bases outside the gene matches. The CDR3 runs to 19 residues. Germline V gene data show CDR1 as DFQATT and CDR2 as SNEGSKA (reference sequence).

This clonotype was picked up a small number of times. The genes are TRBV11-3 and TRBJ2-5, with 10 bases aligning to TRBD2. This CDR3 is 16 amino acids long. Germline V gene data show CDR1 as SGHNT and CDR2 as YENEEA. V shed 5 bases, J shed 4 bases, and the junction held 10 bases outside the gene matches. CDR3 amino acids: CASSPGASGSRETQYF. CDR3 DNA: TGTGCCAGCAGCCCCGGGGCTAGCGGGAGTCGAGAGACCCAGTACTTC.

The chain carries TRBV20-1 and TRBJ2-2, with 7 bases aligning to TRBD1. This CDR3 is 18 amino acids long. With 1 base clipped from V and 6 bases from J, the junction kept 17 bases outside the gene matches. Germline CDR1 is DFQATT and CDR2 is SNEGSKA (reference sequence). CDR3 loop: CSARAPTHTGVVAGELFF. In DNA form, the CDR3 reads TGCAGTGCTAGAGCACCGACGCACACAGGGGTGGTTGCCGGGGAGCTGTTTTTT.